This TCR beta chain was captured in a study of T cell responses to AZD1222 COVID-19 vaccine. The protocol was immunoSEQ multiplex PCR, while the TCRdb copy is restricted to in-frame clones and leaves out a portion. The sample has over 150,000 clones, about 87% seen once. Germline V gives CDR1 MDHEN, CDR2 SYDVKM. V was pared by 3 bases and J by 0 bases, with 12 bases between. The CDR3 covers 16 residues. The sample here was peripheral blood, taken on day 0 of AZD1222 vaccination. The rearrangement links TRBV28 to TRBJ1-5, with D perhaps TRBD1 (5 bases). This TCR came from an adult in good health. CDR3 sequence reads: CASSLAQDYSNQPQHF. The CDR3 nucleotides read TGTGCCAGCAGTTTGGCACAGGATTATAGCAATCAGCCCCAGCATTTT. Filled out from reference TRBV28 and TRBJ1-5, the complete variable domain reads DVKVTQSSRYLVKRTGEKVFLECVQDMDHENMFWYRQDPGLGLRLIYFSYDVKMKEKGDIPEGYSVSREKKERFSLILESASTNQTSMYLCASSLAQDYSNQPQHFGDGTRLSIL.